The clone carrying this T cell receptor (beta chain) occurred once. This sample is part of a study of brain T cells in children with intractable seizures. Clones were read by immunoSEQ multiplex PCR, and TCRdb kept only the in-frame ones, dropping some. The sample has around 70,000 clones, about 92% seen once; the top ten hold approximately 1.5%. The sequenced sample was peripheral blood, obtained at surgery. The receptor was derived from a boy under two years old with tuberous sclerosis and intractable seizures.

Here the CDR3 DNA reads TGCGCCAGCAGCTTGGCCGGGGGCATAGGAGAGACCCAGTACTTC. It is translated as CASSLAGGIGETQYF. V usage is TRBV5-1 and J usage is TRBJ2-5; D possibly uses TRBD1 or TRBD2 (6 bases each). The V gene lost 0 bases and the J gene lost 4 bases, with 13 bases spanning the gap. CDR3 length: 15 amino acids. Per germline, CDR1 SGHRS and CDR2 YFSETQ.